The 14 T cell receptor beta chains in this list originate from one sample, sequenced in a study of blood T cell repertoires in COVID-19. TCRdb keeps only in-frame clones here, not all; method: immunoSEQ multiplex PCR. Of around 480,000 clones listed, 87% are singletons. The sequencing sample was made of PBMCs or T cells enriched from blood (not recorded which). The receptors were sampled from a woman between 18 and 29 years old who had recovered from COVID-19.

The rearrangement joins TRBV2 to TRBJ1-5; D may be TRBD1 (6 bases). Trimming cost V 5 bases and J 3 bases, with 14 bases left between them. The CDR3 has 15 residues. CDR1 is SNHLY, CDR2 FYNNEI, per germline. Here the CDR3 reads CASSWGQGNNQPQHF. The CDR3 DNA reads TGTGCCAGCAGTTGGGGGCAGGGGAACAATCAGCCCCAGCATTTT.

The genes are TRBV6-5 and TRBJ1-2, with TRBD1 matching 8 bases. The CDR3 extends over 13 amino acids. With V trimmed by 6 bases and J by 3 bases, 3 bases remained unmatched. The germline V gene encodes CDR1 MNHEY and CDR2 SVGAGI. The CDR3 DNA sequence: TGTGCCAGCAGCAGGGGGCGCGACTATGGCTACACCTTC. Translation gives CASSRGRDYGYTF.

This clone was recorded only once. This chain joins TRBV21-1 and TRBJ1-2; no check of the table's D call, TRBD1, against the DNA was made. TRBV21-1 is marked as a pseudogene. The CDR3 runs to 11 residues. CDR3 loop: CASKGADGYTF. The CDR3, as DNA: TGTGCCAGCAAGGGGGCGGATGGCTACACCTTC.

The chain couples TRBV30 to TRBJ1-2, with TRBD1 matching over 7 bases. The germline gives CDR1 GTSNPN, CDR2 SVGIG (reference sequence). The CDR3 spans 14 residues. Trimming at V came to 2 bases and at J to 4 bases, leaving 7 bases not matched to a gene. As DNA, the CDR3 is TGTGCCTGGAGTTTAATCGCAGGGGGCTATGGCTACACCTTC. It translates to CAWSLIAGGYGYTF.

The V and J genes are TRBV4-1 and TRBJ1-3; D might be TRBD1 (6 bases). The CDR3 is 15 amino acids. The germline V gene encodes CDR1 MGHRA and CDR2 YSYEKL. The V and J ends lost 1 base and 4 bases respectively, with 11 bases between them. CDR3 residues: CASSQGAGAGNTIYF. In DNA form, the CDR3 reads TGCGCCAGCAGCCAAGGCGCAGGGGCCGGAAACACCATATATTTT.

CDR3 in amino acids: CASSEGLGAQETQYF. In DNA form, the CDR3 reads TGTGCCAGCAGTGAAGGTTTAGGGGCCCAAGAGACCCAGTACTTC. This chain uses TRBV25-1 with TRBJ2-5; a possible D gene is TRBD1 (5 bases). Germline V lookup: CDR1 MGHDK, CDR2 SYGVNS. The CDR3 runs 15 residues. V was shortened by 2 bases and J by 1 base, with 11 bases between the two germline ends.

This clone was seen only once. The CDR3 nucleotides read TGTGCCAGCAGCCCGACAGGGGCGGCGGAGACCCAGTACTTC. Encoded protein: CASSPTGAAETQYF. The chain has TRBV7-9 and TRBJ2-5, with TRBD1 identical over 8 bases. Germline CDR1 and CDR2: SEHNR and FQNEAQ (reference sequence). The CDR3 spans 14 residues. Unmatched junction bases numbered 7, after V lost 5 bases and J lost 5 bases.

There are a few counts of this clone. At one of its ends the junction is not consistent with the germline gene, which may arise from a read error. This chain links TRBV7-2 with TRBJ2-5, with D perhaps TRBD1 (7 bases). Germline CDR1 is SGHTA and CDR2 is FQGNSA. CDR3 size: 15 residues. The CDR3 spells CASSLGDPRGELKDF. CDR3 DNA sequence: TGTGCCAGCAGCTTAGGGGACCCCAGGGGGGAGTTGAAAGACTTC.

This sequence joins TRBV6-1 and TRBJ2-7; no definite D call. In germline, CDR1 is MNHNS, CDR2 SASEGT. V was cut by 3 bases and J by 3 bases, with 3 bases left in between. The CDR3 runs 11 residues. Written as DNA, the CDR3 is TGTGCCAGCAGTGATATCTACGAGCAGTACTTC. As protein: CASSDIYEQYF.

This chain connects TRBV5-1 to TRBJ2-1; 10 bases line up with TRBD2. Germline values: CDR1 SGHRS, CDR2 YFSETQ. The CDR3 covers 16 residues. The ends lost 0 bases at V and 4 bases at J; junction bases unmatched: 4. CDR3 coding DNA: TGCGCCAGCAGCTTGGCCGGACTAGCGGATTACAATGAGCAGTTCTTC. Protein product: CASSLAGLADYNEQFF.

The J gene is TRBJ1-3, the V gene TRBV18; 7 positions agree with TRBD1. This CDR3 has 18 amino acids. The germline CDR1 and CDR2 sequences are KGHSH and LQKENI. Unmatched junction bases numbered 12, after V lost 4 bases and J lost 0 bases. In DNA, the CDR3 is TGTGCCAGCTCACGAGGTTTTTATACAGGGGACTCTGGAAACACCATATATTTT. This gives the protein CASSRGFYTGDSGNTIYF.

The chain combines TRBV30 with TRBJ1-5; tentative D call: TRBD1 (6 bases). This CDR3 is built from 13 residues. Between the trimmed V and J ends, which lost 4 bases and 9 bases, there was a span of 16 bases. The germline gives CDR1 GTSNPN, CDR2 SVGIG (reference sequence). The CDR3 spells CAWNYRESWPQHF. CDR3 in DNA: TGTGCCTGGAACTACAGGGAATCCTGGCCCCAGCATTTT.

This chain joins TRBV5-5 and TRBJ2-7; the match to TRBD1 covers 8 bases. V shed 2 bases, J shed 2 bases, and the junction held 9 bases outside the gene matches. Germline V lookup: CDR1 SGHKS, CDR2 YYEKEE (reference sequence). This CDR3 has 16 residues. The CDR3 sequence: CASSLGLGQGAYEQYF. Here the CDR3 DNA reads TGTGCCAGCAGCTTAGGCCTTGGACAGGGTGCCTACGAGCAGTACTTC.

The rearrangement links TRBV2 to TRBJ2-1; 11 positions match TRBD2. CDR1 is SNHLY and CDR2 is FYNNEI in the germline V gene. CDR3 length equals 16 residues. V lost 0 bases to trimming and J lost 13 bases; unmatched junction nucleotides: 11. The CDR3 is CASSEAVYLAGGNQFF. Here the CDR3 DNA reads TGTGCCAGCAGTGAAGCCGTTTACTTAGCGGGGGGGAATCAGTTCTTC.